A selection of T cell receptor beta chains follows, all from one sample in a study of blood T cell repertoires in COVID-19. Profiled with immunoSEQ multiplex PCR; TCRdb holds only in-frame clones, not every one. The sample has fewer than 250,000 clones, over 90% seen once; the top ten hold over 0.65%. Source material: peripheral blood. All receptors derive from a man aged 30 to 45 with COVID-19, enrolled during active disease. Each CDR3 is given with its conserved first and last residue. The D gene is left open where the match is weak. Only part of the rows carry a size: once, few, many, or a class if the clone is expanded.

j_call clone_size v_call d_call cdr3_nt cdr3_aa
TRBJ2-7 . TRBV10-2 TRBD2 TGCGCCAGCAGCGGGACTAGCGGGGGCTACGAGCAGTACTTC CASSGTSGGYEQYF
TRBJ1-4 . TRBV19 . TGTGCCAGTCGATTGGAAGGCGGAACTAATGAAAAACTGTTTTTT CASRLEGGTNEKLFF
TRBJ2-2 . TRBV3-1/TRBV3-2 TRBD2 TGTGCCAGCAGCCAAGGCCTAGCGGGGGGCCTTAACACCGGGGAGCTGTTTTTT CASSQGLAGGLNTGELFF
TRBJ1-6 . TRBV5-4 TRBD1 TGTGCCAGCAGCCCGGACAGGGTGGGTTCACCCCTCCACTTT CASSPDRVGSPLHF
TRBJ1-1 . TRBV4-2 . TGTGCCAGCAGCCTCGCCGGGGACAACTCAGCTTTCTTT CASSLAGDNSAFF
TRBJ2-1 once TRBV14 TRBD1 TGTGCCAGCAGCAAACCCGGGACAGGGGGCTTCGATGAGCAGTTCTTC CASSKPGTGGFDEQFF
TRBJ2-7 . TRBV7-9 . TGTGCCAGCAGCAGGGTGGGAGACGCCAAATCCTACGAGCAGTACTTC CASSRVGDAKSYEQYF
TRBJ1-1 . TRBV11-2 TRBD1 TGTGCCAGCAGCTTAGACCAAACAGGGGGCACTGAAGCTTTCTTT CASSLDQTGGTEAFF
TRBJ2-7 . TRBV10-3 TRBD2 TGTGCCGCCTGGACTAGCGGGGAGTCCTACGAGCAGTACTTC CAAWTSGESYEQYF
TRBJ1-1 . TRBV30 TRBD1 TGTGCCTCCTCAAAAACGGGACAGGGGTCCTCGAACACTGAAGCTTTCTTT CASSKTGQGSSNTEAFF
TRBJ1-4 . TRBV2 . TGTGCCAGCAGTGAATCTGCAGCTAGCTTGCCTAATGAAAAACTGTTTTTT CASSESAASLPNEKLFF
TRBJ2-3 . TRBV5-1 TRBD2 TGCGCCAGCAGTAGCGGGGGGGCGACAGATACGCAGTATTTT CASSSGGATDTQYF
TRBJ2-7 . TRBV2 TRBD1 TGTGCCAGCAGGGGGATGGGACAGGGGATTACCTACGAGCAGTACTTC CASRGMGQGITYEQYF
TRBJ2-7 . TRBV4-1 TRBD2 TGCGCCAGCAGCCAAGGTGGACTAGCGGGGGACGAGCAGTACTTC CASSQGGLAGDEQYF
TRBJ2-7 . TRBV4-1 . TGCGCCAGCAGACCCCTGGCAGGGCCCTCCTACGAGCAGTACTTC CASRPLAGPSYEQYF
TRBJ2-5 . TRBV4-1 TRBD1 TGCGCCAGCAGCCAAGGCCCGTCGACAGGGAAGGCGGAGACCCAGTACTTC CASSQGPSTGKAETQYF
TRBJ2-7 . TRBV5-4 . TGTGCCAGCAGCTTGGCCGGCGGAGGATCCATCTACGAGCAGTACTTC CASSLAGGGSIYEQYF
TRBJ2-5 . TRBV19 . TGTGCCAGTAGTTTAGGGACCGGGGGGACCCAGTACTTC CASSLGTGGTQYF
TRBJ2-7 . TRBV11-2 . TGTGCCAGCTCCTTTGCGGATACCTACGAGCAGTACTTC CASSFADTYEQYF
TRBJ1-1 . TRBV6-5 TRBD1 TGTGCCAGCAGTTACAACAGGGGGCGAGGCACTGAAGCTTTCTTT CASSYNRGRGTEAFF
TRBJ2-1 . TRBV5-1 TRBD2 TGCGCCAGCAGCTCGTCACGCGGGTCTAGCGGGGGCAATGAGCAGTTCTTC CASSSSRGSSGGNEQFF
TRBJ1-2 once TRBV5-6 TRBD1 TGTGCCAGCAGCTTGCGGGACAGGGCCCATGGCTACACCTTC CASSLRDRAHGYTF
TRBJ2-3 . TRBV2 . TGTGCCAGCAGTGAACTCGGGTTTAGCGGAGAAGATACGCAGTATTTT CASSELGFSGEDTQYF
TRBJ1-1 . TRBV19 . TGTGCCAGTAGTATTCAAATAGCCAGCAATGAAGCTTTCTTT CASSIQIASNEAFF
TRBJ1-3 few TRBV7-9 TRBD1 TGTGCCAGCAGCCGCTCGGGACAGCGAGATGGAAACACCATATATTTT CASSRSGQRDGNTIYF
TRBJ1-2 . TRBV7-6 TRBD1 TGTGCCAGCAGGGCACAGGGGGACTATGGCTACACCTTC CASRAQGDYGYTF
TRBJ2-5 . TRBV4-1 . TGCGCCAGCAGCCTTGGCCGGGCGGGGTCACAAGAGACCCAGTACTTC CASSLGRAGSQETQYF
TRBJ2-7 . TRBV5-6 TRBD1 TGTGCCAGCAGCTCCCAGGGGGCGGGAAGGTACGAGCAGTACTTC CASSSQGAGRYEQYF
TRBJ2-1 . TRBV7-3 . TGTGCCAGCAGCTCACCGGCGGGTGAGCAGTTCTTC CASSSPAGEQFF
TRBJ1-1 . TRBV6-5 . TGTGCCAGCAGTTACTGGGGGGGGAAAGACACTGAAGCTTTCTTT CASSYWGGKDTEAFF
TRBJ2-5 . TRBV2 TRBD2 TGTGCCAGCACTCCAACTTCCGGGCTAGCGGAGCAAGAGACCCAGTACTTC CASTPTSGLAEQETQYF
TRBJ1-1 . TRBV19 TRBD1 TGTGCCAGTAGTATCGCGCGGGACAGGGAAGCTTTCTTT CASSIARDREAFF
TRBJ1-4 . TRBV15 . TGTGCCACCAGCAGAGGGAGGGGAAAACTGTTTTTT CATSRGRGKLFF
TRBJ2-7 . TRBV9 TRBD1 TGTGCCAGCAGCACCGGACAGGGGCGTCCGTACGAGCAGTACTTC CASSTGQGRPYEQYF
TRBJ1-2 . TRBV30 . TGTGCCTGGAGTGTCCCTGGAGGAATCTATGGCTACACCTTC CAWSVPGGIYGYTF
TRBJ2-2 few TRBV5-1 TRBD2 TGCGCCAGCAGCTCCGAACGGACTAGCGGGGGTCTCCACACCGGGGAGCTGTTTTTT CASSSERTSGGLHTGELFF